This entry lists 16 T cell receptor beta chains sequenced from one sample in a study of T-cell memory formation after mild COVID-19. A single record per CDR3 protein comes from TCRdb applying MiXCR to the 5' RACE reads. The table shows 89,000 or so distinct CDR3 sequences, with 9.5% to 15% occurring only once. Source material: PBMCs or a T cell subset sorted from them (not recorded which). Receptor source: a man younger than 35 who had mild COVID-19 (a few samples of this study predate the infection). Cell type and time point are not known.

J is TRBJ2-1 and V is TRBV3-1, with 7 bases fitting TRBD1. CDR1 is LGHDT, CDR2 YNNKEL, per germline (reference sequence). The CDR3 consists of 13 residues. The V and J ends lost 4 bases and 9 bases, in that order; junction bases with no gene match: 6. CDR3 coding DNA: TGTGCCAGCAGCCTAGGGGGCCTGCTTGAGCAGTTCTTC. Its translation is CASSLGGLLEQFF.

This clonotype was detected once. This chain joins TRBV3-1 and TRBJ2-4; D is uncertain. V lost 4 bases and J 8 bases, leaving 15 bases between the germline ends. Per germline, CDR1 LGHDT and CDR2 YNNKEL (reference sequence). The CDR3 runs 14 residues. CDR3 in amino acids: CASSPDGVGDIQYF. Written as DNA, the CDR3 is TGTGCCAGCAGCCCGGACGGCGTTGGGGACATTCAGTACTTC.

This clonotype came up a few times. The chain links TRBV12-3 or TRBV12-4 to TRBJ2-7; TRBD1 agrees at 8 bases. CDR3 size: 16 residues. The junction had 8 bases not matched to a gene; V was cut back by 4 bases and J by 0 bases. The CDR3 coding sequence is TGTGCCAGCAGTTCGCCTGACAGGGGCCCCTCCTACGAGCAGTACTTC. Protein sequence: CASSSPDRGPSYEQYF.

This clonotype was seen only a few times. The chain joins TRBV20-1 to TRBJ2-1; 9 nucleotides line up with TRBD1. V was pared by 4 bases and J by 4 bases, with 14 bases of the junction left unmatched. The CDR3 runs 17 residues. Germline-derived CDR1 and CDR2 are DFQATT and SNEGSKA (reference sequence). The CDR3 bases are TGCAGTGCTAAAGACCGGGACAGGGATGGGCCTTACAATGAGCAGTTCTTC. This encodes CSAKDRDRDGPYNEQFF.

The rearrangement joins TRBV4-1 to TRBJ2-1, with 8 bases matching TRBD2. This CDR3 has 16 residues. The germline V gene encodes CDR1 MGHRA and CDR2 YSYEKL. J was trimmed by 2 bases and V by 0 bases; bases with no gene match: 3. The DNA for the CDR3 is TGCGCCAGCAGCCAAGATCCGGGGGGGCCCTACAATGAGCAGTTCTTC. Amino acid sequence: CASSQDPGGPYNEQFF.

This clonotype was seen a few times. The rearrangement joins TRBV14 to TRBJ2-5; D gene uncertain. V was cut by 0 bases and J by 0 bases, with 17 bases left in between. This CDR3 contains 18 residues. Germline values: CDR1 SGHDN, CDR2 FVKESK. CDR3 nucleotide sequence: TGTGCCAGCAGCCAAGATTACGCCGGACCCTCCAACCAAGAGACCCAGTACTTC. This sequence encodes CASSQDYAGPSNQETQYF.

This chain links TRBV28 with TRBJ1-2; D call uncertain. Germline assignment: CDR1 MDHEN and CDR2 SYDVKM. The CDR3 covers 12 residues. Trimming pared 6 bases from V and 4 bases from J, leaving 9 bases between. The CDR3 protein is CASSQGLYGYTF. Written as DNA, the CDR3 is TGTGCCAGCAGCCAAGGCCTCTATGGCTACACCTTC.

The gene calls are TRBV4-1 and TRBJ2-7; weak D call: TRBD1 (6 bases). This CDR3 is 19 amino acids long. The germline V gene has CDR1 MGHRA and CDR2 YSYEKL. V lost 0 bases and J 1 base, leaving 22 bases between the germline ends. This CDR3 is CASSQEGLFGGGGSYEQYV. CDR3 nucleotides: TGCGCCAGCAGCCAAGAGGGCCTCTTTGGGGGCGGAGGATCCTACGAGCAGTACGTC.

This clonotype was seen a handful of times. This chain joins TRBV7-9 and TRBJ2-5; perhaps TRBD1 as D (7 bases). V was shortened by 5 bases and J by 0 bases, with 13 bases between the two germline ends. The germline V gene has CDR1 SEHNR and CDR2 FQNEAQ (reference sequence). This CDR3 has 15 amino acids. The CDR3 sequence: CASSPQGGDQETQYF. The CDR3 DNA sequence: TGTGCCAGCAGCCCCCAGGGGGGAGACCAAGAGACCCAGTACTTC.

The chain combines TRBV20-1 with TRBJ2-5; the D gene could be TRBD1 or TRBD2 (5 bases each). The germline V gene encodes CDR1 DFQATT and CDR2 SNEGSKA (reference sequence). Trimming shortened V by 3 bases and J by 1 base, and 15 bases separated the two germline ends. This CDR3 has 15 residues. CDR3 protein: CSASSPGRIQETQYF. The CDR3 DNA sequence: TGCAGTGCTAGCTCTCCGGGACGGATCCAAGAGACCCAGTACTTC.

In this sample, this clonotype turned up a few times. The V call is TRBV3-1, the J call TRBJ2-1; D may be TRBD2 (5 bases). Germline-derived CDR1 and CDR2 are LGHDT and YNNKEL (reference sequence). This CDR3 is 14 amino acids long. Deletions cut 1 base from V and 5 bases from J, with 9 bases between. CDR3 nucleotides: TGTGCCAGCAGCCAAGTTTCGGGAAACAATGAGCAGTTCTTC. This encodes CASSQVSGNNEQFF.

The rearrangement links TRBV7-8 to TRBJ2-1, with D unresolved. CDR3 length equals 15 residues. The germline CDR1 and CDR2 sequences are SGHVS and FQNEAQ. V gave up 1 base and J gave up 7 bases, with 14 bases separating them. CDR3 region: CASSLGRPGRNEQFF. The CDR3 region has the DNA TGTGCCAGCAGCTTAGGGCGGCCAGGCCGGAATGAGCAGTTCTTC.

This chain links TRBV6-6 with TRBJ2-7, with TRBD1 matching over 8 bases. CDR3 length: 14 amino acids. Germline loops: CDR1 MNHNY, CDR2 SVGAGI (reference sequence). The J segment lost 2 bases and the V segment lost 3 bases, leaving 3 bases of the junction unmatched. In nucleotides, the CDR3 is TGTGCCAGCAGTTATGGACAGGGACCCTACGAGCAGTACGTC. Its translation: CASSYGQGPYEQYV.

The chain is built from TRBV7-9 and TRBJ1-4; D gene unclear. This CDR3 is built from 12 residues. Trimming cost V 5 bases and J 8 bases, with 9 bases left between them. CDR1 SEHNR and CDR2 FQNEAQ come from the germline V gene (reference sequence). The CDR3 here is CASSPIGEKLFF. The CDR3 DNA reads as TGTGCCAGCAGCCCTATCGGGGAAAAACTGTTTTTT.

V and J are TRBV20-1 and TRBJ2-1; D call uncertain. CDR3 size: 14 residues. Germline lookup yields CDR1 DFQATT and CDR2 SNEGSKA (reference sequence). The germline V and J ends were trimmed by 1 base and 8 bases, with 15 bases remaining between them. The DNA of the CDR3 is TGCAGTGCTAGAGGAACAACTCTAACGGATGAGCAGTTCTTC. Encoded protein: CSARGTTLTDEQFF.

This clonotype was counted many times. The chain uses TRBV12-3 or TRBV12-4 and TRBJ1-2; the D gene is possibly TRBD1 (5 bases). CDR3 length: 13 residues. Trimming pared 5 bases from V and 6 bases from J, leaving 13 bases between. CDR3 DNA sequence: TGTGCCAGCAGTCCTGGGGGTGGGCATGGCTACACCTTC. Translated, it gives CASSPGGGHGYTF.